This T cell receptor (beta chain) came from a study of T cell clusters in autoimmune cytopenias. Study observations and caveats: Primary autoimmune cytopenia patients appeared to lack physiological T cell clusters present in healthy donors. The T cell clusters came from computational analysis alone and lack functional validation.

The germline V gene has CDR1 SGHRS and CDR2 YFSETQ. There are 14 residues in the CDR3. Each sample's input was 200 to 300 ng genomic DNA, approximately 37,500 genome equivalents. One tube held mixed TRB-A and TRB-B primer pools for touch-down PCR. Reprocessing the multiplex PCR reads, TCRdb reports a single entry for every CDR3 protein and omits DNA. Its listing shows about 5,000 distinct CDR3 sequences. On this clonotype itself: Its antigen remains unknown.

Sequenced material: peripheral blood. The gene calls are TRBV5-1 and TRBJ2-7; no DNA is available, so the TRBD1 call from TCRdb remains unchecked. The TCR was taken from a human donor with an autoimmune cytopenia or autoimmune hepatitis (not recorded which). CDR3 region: CASSRDRARDEQYF.